The rows below give T cell receptor beta chains drawn from one sample of a study of blood T cell repertoires in COVID-19. Assay used: immunoSEQ multiplex PCR; TCRdb lists only in-frame clones, some missing. The profile shows around 160,000 clones, about four fifths of them singletons. Material: peripheral blood. The receptors originated from a man in his 60s with active or convalescent COVID-19. The CDR3 runs from the conserved cysteine through the conserved F or W. A D gene is named only where the DNA matches it firmly. Clone size is stated in some rows and not others, as once, few, many or a class when expanded.

V: TRBV2
D: -
size: -
J: TRBJ2-7
DNA: TGTGCCAGCAGTGTGGACTATTACGAGCAGTACTTC
CDR3: CASSVDYYEQYF

V: TRBV29-1
D: TRBD1
size: -
J: TRBJ1-2
DNA: TGCAGCGTTGAAGATTCCTCAGGGGGCAGCAACTATGGCTACACCTTC
CDR3: CSVEDSSGGSNYGYTF

V: TRBV19
D: TRBD1
size: once
J: TRBJ2-5
DNA: TGTGCCAGTAGTTGGGGCACAAAACAGGGGGCCGAGAAGACCCAGTACTTC
CDR3: CASSWGTKQGAEKTQYF

V: TRBV6-6
D: TRBD1
size: -
J: TRBJ1-1
DNA: TGTGCCAGCCAACAGGGGGCGTCTGACACTGAAGCTTTCTTT
CDR3: CASQQGASDTEAFF

V: TRBV27
D: TRBD1
size: -
J: TRBJ2-5
DNA: TGTGCCAGCAGGGCGACAGGGGAGGAGACCCAGTACTTC
CDR3: CASRATGEETQYF

V: TRBV6-5
D: -
size: -
J: TRBJ2-1
DNA: TGTGCCAGCAGGCGGGGTCTCGGCAATGAGCAGTTCTTC
CDR3: CASRRGLGNEQFF

V: TRBV5-8
D: -
size: -
J: TRBJ2-1
DNA: TGTGCCAGCAGCTTGGAGCGGGACACCGGCTCCTACAATGAGCAGTTCTTC
CDR3: CASSLERDTGSYNEQFF

V: TRBV19
D: TRBD1
size: -
J: TRBJ1-1
DNA: TGTGCCAGTAGTCCAGGGGGGCACACTGAAGCTTTCTTT
CDR3: CASSPGGHTEAFF

V: TRBV19
D: -
size: -
J: TRBJ2-2
DNA: TGTGCCAGTAGGGCCATGAACACCGGGGAGCTGTTTTTT
CDR3: CASRAMNTGELFF

V: TRBV18
D: -
size: once
J: TRBJ1-5
DNA: TGTGCCAGCTCACCAGAGAAAATGAGCAATCAGCCCCAGCATTTT
CDR3: CASSPEKMSNQPQHF

V: TRBV9
D: TRBD1
size: -
J: TRBJ1-1
DNA: TGTGCCAGCAGCCTCCGACAGGGGAACACTGAAGCTTTCTTT
CDR3: CASSLRQGNTEAFF

V: TRBV24-1
D: -
size: -
J: TRBJ2-3
DNA: TGTGCCACCAGTGGCCTCCCTACCTGGCCGGGTACAGATACGCAGTATTTT
CDR3: CATSGLPTWPGTDTQYF

V: TRBV7-9
D: -
size: -
J: TRBJ2-2
DNA: TGTGCCAGCAGCGAGACCGGGTCTTACACCGGGGAGCTGTTTTTT
CDR3: CASSETGSYTGELFF

V: TRBV12-3/TRBV12-4
D: -
size: -
J: TRBJ2-3
DNA: TGTGCCAGCAGTTTGAGGGATACAGATACGCAGTATTTT
CDR3: CASSLRDTDTQYF

V: TRBV4-1
D: -
size: -
J: TRBJ2-3
DNA: TGCGCCAGCAGCCTTCGGGGGGCCTCAGAAGATACGCAGTATTTT
CDR3: CASSLRGASEDTQYF

V: TRBV28
D: -
size: -
J: TRBJ1-6
DNA: TGTGCCAGCAGTATGGGCTCAGGAAGCTCCTATAATTCACCCCTCCACTTT
CDR3: CASSMGSGSSYNSPLHF

V: TRBV25-1
D: TRBD1
size: -
J: TRBJ1-6
DNA: TGTGCCAGCAGGGGACAGGGGCGCCTGAATTCACCCCTCCACTTT
CDR3: CASRGQGRLNSPLHF

V: TRBV6-5
D: TRBD1
size: -
J: TRBJ2-3
DNA: TGTGCCAGCATCTGGGGGACAGGCCGTGGAGATACGCAGTATTTT
CDR3: CASIWGTGRGDTQYF

V: TRBV12-3/TRBV12-4
D: -
size: once
J: TRBJ1-1
DNA: TGTGCCAGCAGTCTAACAGGGCAAGGTGAAGCTTTCTTT
CDR3: CASSLTGQGEAFF

V: TRBV7-8
D: TRBD1
size: -
J: TRBJ2-2
DNA: TGTGCCAGCAGCCGGACAGGGGGCACCGGGGAGCTGTTTTTT
CDR3: CASSRTGGTGELFF